This T cell receptor beta chain was profiled in a study of tumor-infiltrating lymphocytes in primary liver carcinoma. This clonotype was picked up many times. Its cognate antigen is unknown. The study co-extracted DNA and RNA from around 20-30 mg of unsorted bulk tissue. Every tumor yielded five separate sampled regions. Tumor samples uniformly had over 80% viable tumor cells. Germline V lookup: CDR1 MNHNS, CDR2 SASEGT. Trimming removed 6 bases at V and 8 bases at J, with 13 bases between. The CDR3 has 13 amino acids. Total RNA amounting to roughly 0.5 ug was the source from which TCR beta cDNA was made with a constant-region primer. Employing slightly modified ARM-PCR, three nested multiplex PCR rounds were run, and these gave rise to the TCR beta libraries. A C-beta reverse primer was combined with TRBV1-TRBV30 forward primers in the first two PCR rounds, and each round had around 11 cycles. TCRdb ran MiXCR on the multiplex PCR reads and lists one entry per CDR3 protein. The sample has 20,000 to 25,000 distinct CDR3 sequences, 65% to 85% seen once.

Study-wide points: Merely about 7.5-24% of top clones occurred in all five tumor regions. Tumor top-250-clone fractions significantly exceeded those of blood (p = 0.039).

The V gene is TRBV6-1, the J gene TRBJ1-4; D remains ambiguous. The receptor comes from a man in his forties with primary liver carcinoma and hepatitis B virus infection. The sequencing input was liver tumor tissue from sampling region 1. Subset reported: tumor region T1, superior pole. CDR3 in amino acids: CASRKREREKLFF. The CDR3 bases are TGTGCCAGCAGGAAGCGGGAGAGGGAAAAACTGTTTTTT.